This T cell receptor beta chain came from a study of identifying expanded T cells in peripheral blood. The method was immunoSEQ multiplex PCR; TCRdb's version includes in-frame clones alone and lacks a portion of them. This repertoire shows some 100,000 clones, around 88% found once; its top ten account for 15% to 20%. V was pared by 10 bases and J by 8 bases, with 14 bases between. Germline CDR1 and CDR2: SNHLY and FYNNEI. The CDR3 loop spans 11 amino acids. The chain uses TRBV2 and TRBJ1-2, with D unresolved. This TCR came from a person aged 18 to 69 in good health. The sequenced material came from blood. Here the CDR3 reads CATWRVGGYTF. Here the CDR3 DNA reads TGTGCCACCTGGAGAGTGGGAGGCTACACCTTC.